The clone carrying this T cell receptor beta chain showed up many times. Its specificity is not known. This record comes from a study of CD8 T cells in ankylosing spondylitis. Study results and caveats: Disease-linked clones were reportedly significantly enriched in matched ankylosing spondylitis synovial fluid.

This CDR3 is 12 amino acids long. Trimming took 4 bases from V and 8 from J, leaving 8 bases between them. Using quantitative 5'-RACE with molecular barcodes, the authors made TCR beta libraries. TCRdb reprocessed the 5' RACE reads via MiXCR and lists one record per CDR3 protein. The table records fewer than 350,000 distinct CDR3 sequences, 9.5% to 13% of them present only once. Sequenced sample: blood, either unsorted or a sorted T cell fraction (not recorded which). This chain connects TRBV12-3 or TRBV12-4 to TRBJ1-4; D is undetermined. The TCR sequence derives from a female donor with ankylosing spondylitis or in good health (not recorded which). CDR3 loop: CASSSLREKLFF. DNA for the CDR3: TGTGCCAGCAGTTCCCTCAGGGAAAAACTGTTTTTT.